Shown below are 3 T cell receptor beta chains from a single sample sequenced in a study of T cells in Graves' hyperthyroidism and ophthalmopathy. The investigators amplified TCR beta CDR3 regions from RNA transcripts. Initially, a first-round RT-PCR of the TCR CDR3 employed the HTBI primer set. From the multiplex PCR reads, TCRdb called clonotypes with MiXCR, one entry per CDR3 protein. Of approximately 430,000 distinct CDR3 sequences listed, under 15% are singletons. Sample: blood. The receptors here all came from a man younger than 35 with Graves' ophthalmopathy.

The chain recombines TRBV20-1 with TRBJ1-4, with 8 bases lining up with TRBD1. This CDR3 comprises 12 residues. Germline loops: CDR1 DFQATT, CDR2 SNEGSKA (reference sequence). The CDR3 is CGTGSTNEKLFF. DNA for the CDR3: TGCGGGACAGGCTCAACTAATGAAAAACTGTTTTTT.

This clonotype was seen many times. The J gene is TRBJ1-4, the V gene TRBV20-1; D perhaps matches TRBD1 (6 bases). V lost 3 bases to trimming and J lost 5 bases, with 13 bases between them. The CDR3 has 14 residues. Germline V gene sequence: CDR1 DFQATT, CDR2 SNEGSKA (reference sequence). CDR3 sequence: CSASRGHRNEKLFF. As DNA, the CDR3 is TGCAGTGCTAGTCGGGGACACCGGAATGAAAAACTGTTTTTT.

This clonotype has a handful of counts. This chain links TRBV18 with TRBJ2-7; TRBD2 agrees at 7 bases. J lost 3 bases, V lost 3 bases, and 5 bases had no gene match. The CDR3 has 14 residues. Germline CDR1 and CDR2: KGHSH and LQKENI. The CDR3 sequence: CASSPVGGYYEQYF. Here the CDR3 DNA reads TGTGCCAGCTCACCCGTGGGGGGGTACTACGAGCAGTACTTC. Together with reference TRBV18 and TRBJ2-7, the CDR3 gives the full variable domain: NAGVMQNPRHLVRRRGQEARLRCSPMKGHSHVYWYRQLPEEGLKFMVYLQKENIIDESGMPKERFSAEFPKEGPSILRIQQVVRGDSAAYFCASSPVGGYYEQYFGPGTRLTVT.